This T cell receptor beta chain came from a study of breast tumors, draining lymph nodes, adjacent tissues (dated by TCRdb to about 2016). Regarding the study in general: The study compared TCR beta repertoires across tumor, adjacent nontumor tissue and axillary lymph nodes from breast cancer patients. In human breast cancer, the study set out to evaluate how tumor, surrounding tissue and draining lymph node repertoires relate to one another and whether T cells may move between these sites. Results and caveats for the whole study, not just this receptor: The data were considered consistent with the idea that most tumor T cells come from the lymph node and then expand in tumor tissue. The study presented the conclusion that tumor T cells originate in lymph nodes as consistent with a hypothesis, not as something directly demonstrated. T-cell repertoire diversity in tumors was found to be lower than in lymph nodes but higher than in nontumor tissue, and preferential V and J gene usage was observed. The similarity between tumor and nontumor tissue repertoires was significantly greater in luminal-like breast cancer than in basal-like breast cancer.

Lymph node samples came from the axillary draining lymph nodes of breast cancer patients. Of note for this clonotype: Its binding antigen is unknown. Base qualities are missing; no much larger clone stands one base away.

As encoded in the germline V gene (reference sequence), CDR1 is SGHNT while CDR2 is YYREEE. V is shortened by 1 base, J by 7 bases, and the region joining them spans 12 bases. From its cysteine to its phenylalanine, the CDR3 spans 14 amino acids. Only the CDR3 DNA stays, 42 bases, in frame from base 1. This sample was sequenced with an Illumina HiSeq 2000. TCR beta chain libraries were generated by multiplex PCR amplification. The amplified TCR beta chain products were analyzed by high-throughput sequencing. The public reads were quality trimmed at Q25 with fastp and then assembled into clones with MiXCR by TCRdb, keeping productive beta chains. Rows with one shared CDR3 protein collapse into an entry with the most common genes and DNA. Within this sample are 290,000 or so distinct CDR3 sequences, with around 31% of them counted one time only. Roughly 1.1% of the sample goes to the ten largest clones.

Input material: axillary lymph node tissue. This TCR derives from a female donor with breast cancer. Some clones in this sample may be carry-over from other donors' samples. This sequence uses TRBV5-4 and TRBJ2-1; confidence is insufficient to name the D gene. CDR3 sequence: CASSLRNPRNEQFF. The DNA sequence is as follows: TGTGCCAGCAGCTTGCGCAACCCGAGGAATGAGCAGTTCTTC.